This is a list of T cell receptor beta chains from one sample in a study of blood T cell repertoires in COVID-19. TCRdb's copy holds only in-frame clones and misses some; the assay was immunoSEQ multiplex PCR. The data show fewer than 400,000 clones, 85% seen once. The sample consisted of PBMCs or T cells enriched from blood (not recorded which). The receptors were gathered from a woman aged 25 to 39 who had been exposed to COVID-19. Each CDR3 is given with its conserved first and last residue. The order of the fields is V gene, D gene, J gene, clone size, CDR3 protein, CDR3 DNA. D genes are given only for firm matches. Where a row states a size, it is once, few, many or the class of an expanded clone; other rows omit it.

v_call: TRBV7-9; d_call: TRBD1; j_call: TRBJ1-1; clone_size: .; cdr3_aa: CASSLMAGQGTEAFF; cdr3_nt: TGTGCCAGCAGCTTAATGGCGGGACAGGGAACTGAAGCTTTCTTT
v_call: TRBV30; d_call: TRBD1; j_call: TRBJ1-6; clone_size: .; cdr3_aa: CAWSRDRGKSPLHF; cdr3_nt: TGTGCCTGGAGCCGGGACAGGGGTAAATCACCCCTCCACTTT
v_call: TRBV10-3; d_call: .; j_call: TRBJ1-4; clone_size: .; cdr3_aa: CAISESTGANEKLFF; cdr3_nt: TGTGCCATCAGTGAGTCGACAGGAGCGAATGAAAAACTGTTTTTT
v_call: TRBV10-2; d_call: .; j_call: TRBJ1-2; clone_size: .; cdr3_aa: CASSETALEVELGYTF; cdr3_nt: TGCGCCAGCAGTGAGACGGCTTTGGAGGTGGAGTTGGGCTACACCTTC
v_call: TRBV7-9; d_call: .; j_call: TRBJ2-5; clone_size: .; cdr3_aa: CASSFLAVPLQETQYF; cdr3_nt: TGTGCCAGCAGCTTCCTGGCAGTCCCTCTACAGGAGACCCAGTACTTC
v_call: TRBV6-4; d_call: TRBD1; j_call: TRBJ2-2; clone_size: .; cdr3_aa: CASSDGQGAGELFF; cdr3_nt: TGTGCCAGCAGTGACGGACAGGGGGCCGGGGAGCTGTTTTTT
v_call: TRBV10-1; d_call: .; j_call: TRBJ1-1; clone_size: .; cdr3_aa: CARISTNTEAFF; cdr3_nt: TGCGCCAGAATTAGTACGAACACTGAAGCTTTCTTT
v_call: TRBV27; d_call: .; j_call: TRBJ1-2; clone_size: .; cdr3_aa: CASSLSLHYGYTF; cdr3_nt: TGTGCCAGCAGTTTATCACTTCACTATGGCTACACCTTC
v_call: TRBV29-1; d_call: .; j_call: TRBJ1-1; clone_size: .; cdr3_aa: CSVALAVNTEAFF; cdr3_nt: TGCAGCGTTGCCCTGGCAGTGAACACTGAAGCTTTCTTT
v_call: TRBV12-3/TRBV12-4; d_call: .; j_call: TRBJ2-7; clone_size: .; cdr3_aa: CASRTNYEQYF; cdr3_nt: TGTGCCAGCAGGACTAACTACGAGCAGTACTTC
v_call: TRBV18; d_call: TRBD1; j_call: TRBJ2-5; clone_size: .; cdr3_aa: CASSPGQGAVETQYF; cdr3_nt: TGTGCCAGCTCACCGGGACAGGGGGCCGTCGAGACCCAGTACTTC
v_call: TRBV19; d_call: .; j_call: TRBJ1-5; clone_size: .; cdr3_aa: CANPDRLVPNQPQHF; cdr3_nt: TGTGCCAACCCAGACAGGTTGGTTCCCAATCAGCCCCAGCATTTT
v_call: TRBV24-1; d_call: .; j_call: TRBJ2-2; clone_size: .; cdr3_aa: CATRAQGTGELFF; cdr3_nt: TGTGCCACCAGAGCTCAGGGGACCGGGGAGCTGTTTTTT
v_call: TRBV6-2/TRBV6-3; d_call: .; j_call: TRBJ1-6; clone_size: .; cdr3_aa: CASSYSGTSSPLHF; cdr3_nt: TGTGCCAGCAGTTACAGCGGGACTAGTTCACCCCTCCACTTT
v_call: TRBV3-1/TRBV3-2; d_call: TRBD1; j_call: TRBJ1-1; clone_size: .; cdr3_aa: CASSQGTGQEAFF; cdr3_nt: TGTGCCAGCAGCCAGGGGACAGGGCAGGAGGCTTTCTTT
v_call: TRBV25-1; d_call: TRBD1; j_call: TRBJ1-2; clone_size: few; cdr3_aa: CASSDPGQGEYGYTF; cdr3_nt: TGTGCCAGCAGTGACCCGGGACAGGGAGAATATGGCTACACCTTC
v_call: TRBV19; d_call: .; j_call: TRBJ2-1; clone_size: .; cdr3_aa: CASSIFRGANEQFF; cdr3_nt: TGTGCCAGTAGTATTTTTCGGGGGGCAAATGAGCAGTTCTTC
v_call: TRBV10-2; d_call: TRBD1; j_call: TRBJ1-2; clone_size: .; cdr3_aa: CASRGPGQGEKWAYGYTF; cdr3_nt: TGCGCCAGCAGGGGGCCGGGACAGGGGGAAAAGTGGGCCTATGGCTACACCTTC
v_call: TRBV9; d_call: TRBD1; j_call: TRBJ1-2; clone_size: .; cdr3_aa: CASSGTGEVHYKGGYTF; cdr3_nt: TGTGCCAGCAGCGGGACAGGGGAAGTGCACTATAAGGGAGGCTACACCTTC